These 17 T cell receptor beta chains share one sample of origin, sequenced in a study of OX40 agonist ivuxolimab in advanced cancers. Generated by immunoSEQ multiplex PCR, the TCRdb table keeps only in-frame clones and is missing some. The table lists about 83,000 clones, roughly nine tenths of them singletons. The sequences come from CD4+ or CD8+ T cells sorted from blood, collected in a trial of the OX40 agonist ivuxolimab. These receptors were obtained from an adult with an advanced solid tumor such as melanoma, head and neck, liver or kidney cancer.

Judged by abundance, this clone is large. The chain joins TRBV19 to TRBJ1-1; D is ambiguous. The germline V gene has CDR1 LNHDA and CDR2 SQIVND (reference sequence). This CDR3 is built from 14 residues. Trimming left V 6 bases short and J 6 bases short, with 17 bases between. DNA of the CDR3: TGTGCCAGTAGCCATTCCTCAGGTAGGGCTGAAGCTTTCTTT. This encodes CASSHSSGRAEAFF.

This clone was detected only once. V is TRBV28 and J is TRBJ1-1; D not resolved. The CDR3 spans 12 residues. The germline V gene encodes CDR1 MDHEN and CDR2 SYDVKM. Trimming removed 3 bases at V and 4 bases at J, with 6 bases between. Written as DNA, the CDR3 is TGTGCCAGCAGTTTTTTAGGCACTGAAGCTTTCTTT. The encoded protein is CASSFLGTEAFF.

The chain carries TRBV6-5 and TRBJ2-1; no definite D call. CDR3 size: 16 residues. V dropped 0 bases and J dropped 0 bases, with 9 bases sitting between them. The V gene's germline CDR1 is MNHEY and CDR2 SVGAGI. The CDR3 bases are TGTGCCAGCAGTTACTCGATTGCGAGCTCCTACAATGAGCAGTTCTTC. Protein sequence: CASSYSIASSYNEQFF.

The rearrangement joins TRBV7-3 to TRBJ2-2; D is undetermined. CDR1 SGHTA and CDR2 FQGTGA come from the germline V gene. CDR3 size: 13 residues. Trimming removed 5 bases from V and 2 bases from J, with 6 bases in between. CDR3 sequence reads: CASSPSNTGELFF. The CDR3 DNA sequence: TGTGCCAGCAGCCCATCCAACACCGGGGAGCTGTTTTTT.

This chain links TRBV30 with TRBJ1-1, with D perhaps matching TRBD1 (6 bases). V lost 5 bases and J lost 0, with 16 bases in between. The CDR3 consists of 15 residues. CDR1 GTSNPN and CDR2 SVGIG come from the germline V gene (reference sequence). CDR3 sequence: CAWDPWGQVNTEAFF. The CDR3 DNA follows: TGTGCCTGGGACCCTTGGGGGCAGGTGAACACTGAAGCTTTCTTT. Complete variable domain (other parts from reference TRBV30 and TRBJ1-1): SQTIHQWPATLVQPVGSPLSLECTVEGTSNPNLYWYRQAAGRGLQLLFYSVGIGQISSEVPQNLSASRPQDRQFILSSKKLLLSDSGFYLCAWDPWGQVNTEAFFGQGTRLTVV.

The chain has TRBV27 and TRBJ1-2; maybe TRBD1 (5 bases). CDR3 size: 15 residues. The V end lost 2 bases, the J end lost 5 bases, and 15 bases lay between the germline ends. Germline V gives CDR1 MNHEY, CDR2 SMNVEV (reference sequence). CDR3 sequence: CASSLRGAGGYGYTF. CDR3 nucleotides: TGTGCCAGCAGTTTAAGAGGCGCGGGGGGATATGGCTACACCTTC.

The rearrangement links TRBV28 to TRBJ1-3; D is uncertain. CDR1 is MDHEN and CDR2 is SYDVKM in the germline V gene. This CDR3 spans 14 amino acids. Trimming pared 5 bases from V and 1 base from J, leaving 9 bases between. Here the CDR3 DNA reads TGTGCCAGCAGTCCGCCTGGGTCTGGAAACACCATATATTTT. This translates into CASSPPGSGNTIYF.

The CDR3, as DNA: TGTGCCAGTAGTATTGGATACAAGCAGTACTTC. This sequence encodes CASSIGYKQYF. The rearrangement uses TRBV19 and TRBJ2-7; D unresolved. Germline V gene lookup returns CDR1 LNHDA and CDR2 SQIVND (reference sequence). Between the trimmed V and J ends, which lost 3 bases and 8 bases, there was a span of 8 bases. This CDR3 region has 11 residues.

The chain combines TRBV4-1 with TRBJ1-5; TRBD1 agrees at 8 bases. J lost 4 bases, V lost 0 bases, and 8 bases had no gene match. CDR1 is MGHRA and CDR2 is YSYEKL in the germline V gene. The CDR3 is 17 amino acids. In DNA, the CDR3 is TGCGCCAGCAGCCAAGATGGTGGACAGGGATTTAATCAGCCCCAGCATTTT. Residues: CASSQDGGQGFNQPQHF.

V and J are TRBV30 and TRBJ2-1; D may be TRBD2 (6 bases). Germline V gene sequence: CDR1 GTSNPN, CDR2 SVGIG (reference sequence). Trimming removed 1 base at V and 4 bases at J, with 20 bases between. The CDR3 covers 17 residues. The chain's CDR3 is CAWSDPVGGTPYNEQFF. CDR3 DNA: TGTGCCTGGAGTGACCCTGTGGGCGGGACTCCATACAATGAGCAGTTCTTC. Combining the CDR3 with reference TRBV30 and TRBJ2-1 gives the whole variable domain SQTIHQWPATLVQPVGSPLSLECTVEGTSNPNLYWYRQAAGRGLQLLFYSVGIGQISSEVPQNLSASRPQDRQFILSSKKLLLSDSGFYLCAWSDPVGGTPYNEQFFGPGTRLTVL.

The sample holds a few counts of this clone. This sequence joins TRBV19 and TRBJ1-5; D unresolved. The germline CDR1 and CDR2 sequences are LNHDA and SQIVND (reference sequence). The CDR3 length is 14 residues. V lost 3 bases, J lost 5 bases, and 11 bases lay in between. The CDR3 is CASSILPGYQPQHF. In nucleotides, the CDR3 is TGTGCCAGTAGTATTTTGCCCGGGTATCAGCCCCAGCATTTT. The variable domain in full, with the rest retrieved from reference TRBV19 and TRBJ1-5, is DGGITQSPKYLFRKEGQNVTLSCEQNLNHDAMYWYRQDPGQGLRLIYYSQIVNDFQKGDIAEGYSVSREKKESFPLTVTSAQKNPTAFYLCASSILPGYQPQHFGDGTRLSIL.

The rearrangement joins TRBV5-4 to TRBJ2-1, with D unresolved. Trimming removed 4 bases from V and 2 bases from J, with 10 bases in between. The CDR3 extends over 14 amino acids. The germline V gene has CDR1 SGHNT and CDR2 YYREEE (reference sequence). CDR3 region: CASSLHEPYNEQFF. CDR3 nucleotide sequence: TGTGCCAGCAGCCTCCATGAGCCCTACAATGAGCAGTTCTTC.

This chain links TRBV28 with TRBJ2-1; D call uncertain. The CDR3 sequence is 12 residues long. V lost 2 bases to trimming and J lost 11 bases, with 10 bases between them. Germline V gene lookup returns CDR1 MDHEN and CDR2 SYDVKM. The CDR3 DNA sequence: TGTGCCAGCAGTTTAAGAGTAATGCAGCAGTTCTTC. Its protein product is CASSLRVMQQFF.

This chain connects TRBV7-2 to TRBJ1-1, with 12 positions matching TRBD1. CDR3 length: 17 amino acids. In germline, CDR1 is SGHTA, CDR2 FQGNSA. V dropped 0 bases and J dropped 3; count of bases not matched to a gene: 5. For the CDR3, the DNA is TGTGCCAGCAGCTTAGCGGGACAGGGGGCGGAGGACACTGAAGCTTTCTTT. Translating it yields CASSLAGQGAEDTEAFF.

The chain has TRBV6-6 and TRBJ2-2; TRBD1 matches 9 bases. The germline CDR1 and CDR2 sequences are MNHNY and SVGAGI (reference sequence). V lost 6 bases to trimming and J lost 4 bases; unmatched junction nucleotides: 3. The CDR3 spans 14 residues. The CDR3 nucleotides read TGTGCCAGCAGACTGACAGGGGGCACCGGGGAGCTGTTTTTT. Amino acids: CASRLTGGTGELFF.

This chain connects TRBV4-1 to TRBJ1-2, with a tentative D call TRBD1 (5 bases). Germline CDR1 reads MGHRA; CDR2 reads YSYEKL. V was shortened by 3 bases and J by 2 bases, with 13 bases between the two germline ends. This CDR3 has 15 residues. CDR3: CASSHEAGLNYGYTF. The CDR3 DNA reads as TGCGCCAGCAGCCACGAAGCAGGGTTGAACTATGGCTACACCTTC.

The chain recombines TRBV27 with TRBJ1-6, with D unresolved. Per the germline V gene, CDR1 is MNHEY and CDR2 is SMNVEV (reference sequence). With 5 bases removed from V and 0 bases from J, the gap between germline ends came to 8 bases. CDR3 size: 15 residues. The CDR3 coding sequence is TGTGCCAGCAGTGACCACTCCTCCTATAATTCACCCCTCCACTTT. Encoded protein: CASSDHSSYNSPLHF.